A single sample gave rise to the 25 T cell receptor beta chains below, sequenced in a study of cytomegalovirus exposure and HLA in healthy donors. Assay: immunoSEQ multiplex PCR; the TCRdb copy retains only in-frame clones and omits some. The sample holds approximately 300,000 clones, around 86% seen once. Sample: PBMCs. These receptor sequences come from a woman between 18 and 30 years old in good health and CMV-seronegative.

This clone was seen only once. V is TRBV29-1 and J is TRBJ2-3, with D possibly TRBD2 on 6 matching bases. Trimming removed 3 bases from V and 4 bases from J, with 20 bases in between. Germline-derived CDR1 and CDR2 are SQVTM and ANQGSEA. This CDR3 is built from 16 residues. The CDR3 protein is CSVDPFGGVGADTQYF. Here the CDR3 DNA reads TGCAGCGTTGACCCCTTCGGGGGAGTGGGGGCAGATACGCAGTATTTT.

This chain connects TRBV4-1 to TRBJ1-5, with D tentatively TRBD1 (5 bases). The CDR3 sequence is 17 residues long. With 1 base removed from V and 4 bases from J, the gap between germline ends came to 17 bases. The V gene's germline CDR1 is MGHRA and CDR2 YSYEKL. CDR3 sequence: CASSQGGTPNPNQPQHF. The CDR3 DNA reads as TGCGCCAGCAGCCAAGGAGGGACTCCCAATCCAAATCAGCCCCAGCATTTT.

This sequence joins TRBV29-1 and TRBJ2-5; a possible D gene is TRBD2 (5 bases). From germline, CDR1 is SQVTM and CDR2 ANQGSEA. The CDR3 totals 15 residues. The V and J ends lost 7 bases and 4 bases respectively, with 22 bases between them. CDR3 bases: TGCAGCGCTGGAGGATCAGCTGCGGGCGGAGAGACCCAGTACTTC. It translates to CSAGGSAAGGETQYF.

Comment on this clone: The sample carries other DNA sequences with the same CDR3. The V call is TRBV5-1, the J call TRBJ2-5; the match to TRBD2 covers 8 bases. The CDR3 covers 14 residues. CDR1 is SGHRS and CDR2 is YFSETQ in the germline V gene. The junction had 0 bases not matched to a gene; V was cut back by 0 bases and J by 2 bases. The CDR3 loop reads CASSLAGGQETQYF. The CDR3 DNA reads TGCGCCAGCAGCTTGGCGGGGGGGCAAGAGACCCAGTACTTC. Using reference TRBV5-1 and TRBJ2-5 for the parts outside the CDR3, the full variable domain is KAGVTQTPRYLIKTRGQQVTLSCSPISGHRSVSWYQQTPGQGLQFLFEYFSETQRNKGNFPGRFSGRQFSNSRSEMNVSTLELGDSALYLCASSLAGGQETQYFGPGTRLLVL.

The chain is built from TRBV7-6 and TRBJ2-7; the match to TRBD2 covers 10 bases. V shed 1 base, J shed 6 bases, and the junction held 3 bases outside the gene matches. The CDR3 is made up of 14 amino acids. CDR1 is SGHVS and CDR2 is FNYEAQ in the germline V gene. The CDR3 DNA reads TGTGCCAGCAGCTTAGAAGCGGGAGGGTTCGAGCAGTACTTC. It encodes CASSLEAGGFEQYF.

The chain joins TRBV9 to TRBJ1-2; no clear D gene. CDR1 SGDLS and CDR2 YYNGEE come from the germline V gene. This CDR3 is built from 14 residues. V gave up 0 bases and J gave up 1 base, with 7 bases separating them. As DNA, the CDR3 is TGTGCCAGCAGCGTAGCGCGGGGTAACTATGGCTACACCTTC. Residues: CASSVARGNYGYTF. The whole variable domain, filled in from reference TRBV9 and TRBJ1-2, reads DSGVTQTPKHLITATGQRVTLRCSPRSGDLSVYWYQQSLDQGLQFLIQYYNGEERAKGNILERFSAQQFPDLHSELNLSSLELGDSALYFCASSVARGNYGYTFGSGTRLTVV.

V and J are TRBV2 and TRBJ2-2; 9 positions match TRBD2. The CDR3 contains 16 residues. With 5 bases clipped from V and 2 bases from J, the junction kept 6 bases outside the gene matches. Germline values: CDR1 SNHLY, CDR2 FYNNEI. The CDR3 DNA reads TGTGCCAGCAGTTATAGCGGGAGCGGAAACACCGGGGAGCTGTTTTTT. It codes for CASSYSGSGNTGELFF.

This chain uses TRBV9 with TRBJ2-7; 11 nucleotides match TRBD2. The V gene end was trimmed by 4 bases and the J gene end by 1 base; junction bases not matched to a gene: 4. The CDR3 has 15 residues. The germline gives CDR1 SGDLS, CDR2 YYNGEE. In DNA form, the CDR3 reads TGTGCCAGCAGCCCGCGACTAGCGGGATCCTACGAGCAGTACTTC. It is translated as CASSPRLAGSYEQYF.

The rearrangement joins TRBV2 to TRBJ2-2; 7 nucleotides match TRBD2. This CDR3 has 18 residues. Germline V gene lookup returns CDR1 SNHLY and CDR2 FYNNEI. V lost 7 bases to trimming and J lost 4 bases; unmatched junction nucleotides: 18. In nucleotides, the CDR3 is TGTGCCAGCACCCAGGGAGATGCTAGCGGTTGGTCCACCGGGGAGCTGTTTTTT. This translates into CASTQGDASGWSTGELFF.

The chain couples TRBV5-6 to TRBJ2-7; 8 bases are a match to TRBD2. This CDR3 region has 14 residues. The V and J ends lost 3 bases and 6 bases, in that order; junction bases with no gene match: 8. The germline V gene encodes CDR1 SGHDT and CDR2 YYEEEE. The CDR3: CASSSGGPYGEQYF. The CDR3 DNA is TGTGCCAGCAGCTCGGGAGGGCCTTACGGCGAGCAGTACTTC.

The chain joins TRBV2 to TRBJ2-3, with 12 bases aligning to TRBD2. The V and J ends lost 6 bases and 0 bases, in that order; junction bases with no gene match: 1. This CDR3 spans 15 amino acids. Germline V gene sequence: CDR1 SNHLY, CDR2 FYNNEI. The CDR3 region has the DNA TGTGCCAGCAGAGGACTAGCGGGAAGCACAGATACGCAGTATTTT. Protein product: CASRGLAGSTDTQYF.

The chain uses TRBV7-8 and TRBJ2-4; 10 positions match TRBD2. Germline CDR1 is SGHVS and CDR2 is FQNEAQ. The length of the CDR3 is 16 residues. V lost 0 bases and J lost 6; bases outside the gene matches: 5. This CDR3 is CASSLASSGSINIQYF. The CDR3 region has the DNA TGTGCCAGCAGCTTAGCGTCTAGCGGGAGTATAAACATTCAGTACTTC.

The chain combines TRBV10-3 with TRBJ2-7, with 12 positions matching TRBD2. The CDR3 has 16 amino acids. The germline V gene has CDR1 ENHRY and CDR2 SYGVKD. V lost 3 bases, J lost 4 bases, and 7 bases stayed unmatched. CDR3 sequence: CAISDLSTSGSYEQYF. In DNA form, the CDR3 reads TGTGCCATCAGTGATCTTTCGACTAGCGGGAGTTACGAGCAGTACTTC.

The chain couples TRBV7-9 to TRBJ2-7, with TRBD1 as a possible D gene (7 bases). CDR3 length equals 13 residues. Between the trimmed V and J ends, which lost 6 bases and 7 bases, there was a span of 16 bases. Germline V gives CDR1 SEHNR, CDR2 FQNEAQ (reference sequence). CDR3 coding DNA: TGTGCCAGCAGACGGGGGCAGGGGGAAGAGCAGTACTTC. It translates to CASRRGQGEEQYF.

This chain joins TRBV6-5 and TRBJ2-7; D is unclear. V was pared by 2 bases and J by 5 bases, with 16 bases between. Germline lookup yields CDR1 MNHEY and CDR2 SVGAGI. This CDR3 is 15 amino acids long. CDR3 amino acids: CASSYSTRYTDEQYF. For the CDR3, the DNA is TGTGCCAGCAGTTACAGCACGCGCTACACAGACGAGCAGTACTTC.

The chain links TRBV7-8 to TRBJ2-7; D remains ambiguous. Germline CDR1 and CDR2: SGHVS and FQNEAQ. This CDR3 spans 14 amino acids. The germline V and J ends were trimmed by 0 bases and 6 bases, with 12 bases remaining between them. As DNA, the CDR3 is TGTGCCAGCAGCTTAGCGCGGCGATTTCTCGAGCAGTACTTC. It translates to CASSLARRFLEQYF.

This chain uses TRBV28 with TRBJ1-2; no clear D gene. V lost 1 base and J lost 2, with 11 bases in between. The CDR3 spans 15 residues. Germline V CDR1 and CDR2: MDHEN, SYDVKM. CDR3 amino acids: CASSLYTGANYGYTF. CDR3 sequence (DNA): TGTGCCAGCAGTTTATATACGGGAGCCAACTATGGCTACACCTTC.

The V call is TRBV6-5, the J call TRBJ2-1; D may be TRBD2 (6 bases). The length of the CDR3 is 15 residues. The germline V gene has CDR1 MNHEY and CDR2 SVGAGI. Trimming took off 0 bases at V and 7 bases at J, with 13 bases between the two ends. The CDR3 loop reads CASSYSLGGTNEQFF. The CDR3 nucleotides read TGTGCCAGCAGTTACTCGTTGGGGGGAACGAATGAGCAGTTCTTC.

V is TRBV19 and J is TRBJ1-2; 7 nucleotides agree with TRBD1. The CDR3 is made up of 14 amino acids. J gave up 13 bases and V 5 bases, and 16 bases lay outside the gene matches. The germline CDR1 and CDR2 sequences are LNHDA and SQIVND (reference sequence). The CDR3 region has the DNA TGTGCCAGTAGTGTAATGGACAGGTCCGACGGGGGCACCTTC. Translated: CASSVMDRSDGGTF. The full variable domain, completed using reference TRBV19 and TRBJ1-2, is DGGITQSPKYLFRKEGQNVTLSCEQNLNHDAMYWYRQDPGQGLRLIYYSQIVNDFQKGDIAEGYSVSREKKESFPLTVTSAQKNPTAFYLCASSVMDRSDGGTFGSGTRLTVV.

This chain uses TRBV2 with TRBJ2-3; a weak D match, TRBD2 (6 bases). The ends were cut back, 7 bases at V and 3 bases at J, with 11 bases in the middle. CDR1 SNHLY and CDR2 FYNNEI come from the germline V gene. This CDR3 has 13 residues. Here the CDR3 reads CASTGLQTDTQYF. The CDR3 nucleotides are TGTGCCAGCACGGGACTCCAGACAGATACGCAGTATTTT.

The CDR3 here is CASSQGQSYEQYF. DNA for the CDR3: TGTGCCAGCAGCCAGGGACAGTCCTACGAGCAGTACTTC. V and J are TRBV7-3 and TRBJ2-7; 7 bases align to TRBD1. The CDR3 is 13 residues long. Germline trimming cut 5 bases from V and 1 base from J; bases unmatched to any gene: 2. Germline lookup yields CDR1 SGHTA and CDR2 FQGTGA.

V usage is TRBV7-9 and J usage is TRBJ2-1; D is unclear. CDR3 length equals 14 residues. V lost 3 bases and J 9 bases, leaving 15 bases between the germline ends. Per the germline V gene, CDR1 is SEHNR and CDR2 is FQNEAQ (reference sequence). The CDR3 DNA is TGTGCCAGCAGCTTCCCCCTATTGTTTTCTGAGCAGTTCTTC. As protein: CASSFPLLFSEQFF. Complete variable domain (other parts from reference TRBV7-9 and TRBJ2-1): DTGVSQNPRHKITKRGQNVTFRCDPISEHNRLYWYRQTLGQGPEFLTYFQNEAQLEKSRLLSDRFSAERPKGSFSTLEIQRTEQGDSAMYLCASSFPLLFSEQFFGPGTRLTVL.

The V and J genes are TRBV6-7 and TRBJ2-1; 12 nucleotides agree with TRBD2. TRBV6-7 is annotated as an ORF whose role is uncertain. With V trimmed by 5 bases and J by 5 bases, 7 bases remained unmatched. The CDR3 contains 16 residues. The CDR3 DNA reads TGTGCCAGCAGTCAACGGACTAGCGGGATTCACAATGAGCAGTTCTTC. It is translated as CASSQRTSGIHNEQFF.

The chain uses TRBV6-5 and TRBJ2-7; 9 bases fit TRBD1. With 0 bases clipped from V and 3 bases from J, the junction kept 3 bases outside the gene matches. This CDR3 is built from 15 residues. The germline V gene has CDR1 MNHEY and CDR2 SVGAGI. The CDR3 spells CASSYSGQGVYEQYF. In DNA, the CDR3 is TGTGCCAGCAGTTACTCGGGACAGGGAGTCTACGAGCAGTACTTC.

The CDR3 DNA sequence: TGCAGCGTCCGACAGGGGGAGAGGCCTTACGAGCAGTACTTC. Protein sequence: CSVRQGERPYEQYF. The V call is TRBV29-1, the J call TRBJ2-7, with 9 bases aligning to TRBD1. This CDR3 has 14 residues. Germline lookup yields CDR1 SQVTM and CDR2 ANQGSEA. Trimming at V came to 6 bases and at J to 4 bases, leaving 10 bases not matched to a gene.